This T cell receptor beta chain was obtained from a study of graft-versus-host responses after intestinal transplantation. Study background: Tacrolimus and steroids were given for around 3 years to all recipients after anti-thymocyte globulin induction.

Here immunoSEQ multiplex PCR was the method, and the copy in TCRdb shows in-frame clones only, minus some. In the table there are about 120,000 clones, 90% of which are singletons. General study results and limits: Peak GvH clone levels in circulation were associated with early post-transplant HvG declines. Some patients had graft-donor T cell macrochimerism. In their allografts, the ratios of graft-versus-host to host-versus-graft T cell clones were high. GvH clones surfaced in recipient marrow, some emerging earlier in ileum or blood.

As concerns this clone: Its antigen is currently unknown.

This sequence was found in a human donor who received an intestinal transplant. The material was unstimulated CD4+ T cells sorted from spleen or lymph node cells, obtained before intestinal transplant.

CDR3 DNA: TGCGCCAGCGACAGCTCTGGGGCCAACGTCCTGACTTTC. As protein: CASDSSGANVLTF. V and J are TRBV10-2 and TRBJ2-6; TRBD1 might be the D (5 bases). Germline CDR1 and CDR2: WSHSY and SAAADI. V was cut by 8 bases and J by 0 bases, with 5 bases left in between. The CDR3 has 13 residues.